This TCR beta chain was found in a study of monozygotic twins with inflammatory bowel disease. The CDR3 loop spans 12 amino acids. Germline CDR1 and CDR2: LNHDA and SQIVND (reference sequence). TCRdb re-called the 5' RACE reads; one entry per CDR3 protein, DNA not given. The sample's table shows 300,000 to 350,000 distinct CDR3 sequences. The specimen was blood. This receptor was obtained from a human donor with ulcerative colitis or Crohn's disease, or a healthy co-twin of an affected twin (not recorded which). V is TRBV19 and J is TRBJ2-7. CDR3 protein: CASSSATWEQYF.